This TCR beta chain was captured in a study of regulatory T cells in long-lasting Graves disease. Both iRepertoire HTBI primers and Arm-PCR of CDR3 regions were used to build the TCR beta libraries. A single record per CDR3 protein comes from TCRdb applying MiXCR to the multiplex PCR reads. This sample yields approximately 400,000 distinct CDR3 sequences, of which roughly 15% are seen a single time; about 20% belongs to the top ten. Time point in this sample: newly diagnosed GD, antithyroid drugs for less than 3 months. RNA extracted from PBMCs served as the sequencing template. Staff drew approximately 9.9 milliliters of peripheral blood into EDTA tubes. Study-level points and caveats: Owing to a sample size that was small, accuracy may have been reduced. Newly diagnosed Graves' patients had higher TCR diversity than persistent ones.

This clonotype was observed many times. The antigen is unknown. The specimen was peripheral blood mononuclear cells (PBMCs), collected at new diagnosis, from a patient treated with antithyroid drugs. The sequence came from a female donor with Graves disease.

CDR3 residues: CASSEAAWRYIATNEKLFF. CDR3 DNA sequence: TGTGCCAGCAGTGAAGCGGCCTGGAGATACATTGCAACTAATGAAAAACTGTTTTTT. This chain uses TRBV6-1 with TRBJ1-4; D unclear. V gave up 0 bases and J gave up 0 bases, with 17 bases separating them. Germline values: CDR1 MNHNS, CDR2 SASEGT. There are 19 residues in the CDR3.